The 18 T cell receptor beta chains below come from one sample, sequenced in a study of cytotoxic CD8 clonotypes in ibrutinib-treated CLL. TCRdb's table, derived via immunoSEQ multiplex PCR, lists solely in-frame clones and lacks some. This table holds approximately 140,000 clones, 60% to 80% found once. The specimen was PBMCs, collected after 12 months of ibrutinib treatment. The receptor set was obtained from a human donor with chronic lymphocytic leukemia.

The V and J genes are TRBV7-2 and TRBJ2-1; weak D call: TRBD2 (5 bases). Germline loops: CDR1 SGHTA, CDR2 FQGNSA. CDR3 length: 15 residues. V dropped 0 bases and J dropped 3 bases, with 9 bases sitting between them. The CDR3 sequence is CASSLALGGYNEQFF. As DNA, the CDR3 is TGTGCCAGCAGCTTAGCCTTAGGAGGCTACAATGAGCAGTTCTTC.

The chain employs TRBV9 and TRBJ2-1; either TRBD1 or TRBD2 may supply D (7 bases each). Germline V gene data show CDR1 as SGDLS and CDR2 as YYNGEE. Trimming stripped 2 bases from V and 7 bases from J, with 19 bases between. The CDR3 sequence is 16 residues long. For the CDR3, the DNA is TGTGCCAGCAGCGTTGCCGCAGGGGGGGCTATGAATGAGCAGTTCTTC. Its translation is CASSVAAGGAMNEQFF.

The rearrangement links TRBV6-1 to TRBJ1-2, with D possibly TRBD1 on 5 matching bases. Germline V CDR1 and CDR2: MNHNS, SASEGT. The CDR3 length is 13 residues. Trimming pared 2 bases from V and 5 bases from J, leaving 9 bases between. CDR3 DNA: TGTGCCAGCAGTGAATCGGGGGTGTATGGCTACACCTTC. It is translated as CASSESGVYGYTF.

This clone has a handful of counts. The chain has TRBV15 and TRBJ1-4; the match to TRBD1 covers 10 bases. This CDR3 has 15 amino acids. V lost 2 bases, J lost 10 bases, and 7 bases stayed unmatched. Germline V gene lookup returns CDR1 LNHNV and CDR2 YYDKDF (reference sequence). CDR3 region: CATSRPGQGIGKLFF. Written as DNA, the CDR3 is TGTGCCACCAGCAGACCGGGACAGGGGATTGGAAAACTGTTTTTT.

The chain is built from TRBV9 and TRBJ2-3; 7 bases align to TRBD1. There are 13 residues in the CDR3. The V gene end was trimmed by 0 bases and the J gene end by 12 bases; junction bases not matched to a gene: 7. Germline V gene sequence: CDR1 SGDLS, CDR2 YYNGEE. In DNA, the CDR3 is TGTGCCAGCAGCGTAGTTTCCGGGACAGCTCAGTATTTT. This encodes CASSVVSGTAQYF.

This clone has more than one count but fewer than ten. The rearrangement links TRBV27 to TRBJ1-5; D is unresolved. CDR1 is MNHEY and CDR2 is SMNVEV in the germline V gene (reference sequence). V lost 3 bases, J lost 2 bases, and 5 bases lay in between. This CDR3 is 13 amino acids long. In DNA, the CDR3 is TGTGCCAGCAGTTTGATGCGCAATCAGCCCCAGCATTTT. It yields the protein CASSLMRNQPQHF.

This clone was counted a few times. The chain is built from TRBV28 and TRBJ1-5, with D tentatively TRBD1 (5 bases). The CDR3 extends over 14 amino acids. CDR1 and CDR2 (germline): MDHEN, SYDVKM. The ends were cut back, 3 bases at V and 2 bases at J, with 8 bases in the middle. The CDR3 sequence: CASSFLQGNQPQHF. The CDR3 nucleotides are TGTGCCAGCAGTTTTTTACAGGGCAATCAGCCCCAGCATTTT.

The chain recombines TRBV15 with TRBJ1-4; D gene uncertain. The CDR3 runs to 12 residues. Germline values: CDR1 LNHNV, CDR2 YYDKDF (reference sequence). Deletions cut 1 base from V and 8 bases from J, with 5 bases between. The CDR3 spells CATSRVKEKLFF. CDR3 sequence (DNA): TGTGCCACCAGCAGAGTGAAAGAAAAACTGTTTTTT.

In this sample, this clone turned up a few times. V gene TRBV6-5 combines with J gene TRBJ1-6; a weak D match, TRBD1 (6 bases). The CDR3 consists of 14 residues. Trimming took 6 bases from V and 14 from J, leaving 20 bases between them. From germline, CDR1 is MNHEY and CDR2 SVGAGI. The CDR3 here is CASSGDRHLQALHF. CDR3 coding DNA: TGTGCCAGCAGCGGAGACAGGCACCTCCAGGCCCTCCACTTT.

The CDR3: CASRQDPLANTIYF. The CDR3 region has the DNA TGTGCCAGCAGGCAAGATCCTCTGGCAAACACCATATATTTT. This chain links TRBV6-1 with TRBJ1-3; D call uncertain. The CDR3 has 14 amino acids. CDR1 MNHNS and CDR2 SASEGT come from the germline V gene. Trimming pared 6 bases from V and 6 bases from J, leaving 15 bases between.

The chain links TRBV5-1 to TRBJ2-5; TRBD2 aligns across 15 bases. V shed 0 bases and J 4 bases; nucleotides not matched to a gene: 4. CDR1 and CDR2 from the germline V gene are SGHRS and YFSETQ. The CDR3 runs 17 residues. The CDR3 DNA reads as TGCGCCAGCAGCTTGGAGTCGGGACTAGCGGGGGGAGAGACCCAGTACTTC. As protein: CASSLESGLAGGETQYF.

CDR3 DNA: TGTGCCAGCAGCTTGGTCAGGGGTTATGAGCAGTTCTTC. Protein sequence: CASSLVRGYEQFF. The rearrangement uses TRBV5-8 and TRBJ2-1, with a weak D call TRBD1 (6 bases). V was trimmed by 0 bases and J by 8 bases, leaving 9 bases between them. Germline V gene data show CDR1 as SGHTS and CDR2 as YDEGEE. CDR3 size: 13 residues.

The chain is built from TRBV6-1 and TRBJ2-5; 7 bases align to TRBD2. Germline CDR1 reads MNHNS; CDR2 reads SASEGT. V lost 2 bases and J lost 3; bases outside the gene matches: 12. CDR3 length: 17 residues. In nucleotides, the CDR3 is TGTGCCAGCAGTGAAATCGGTGTTCCGGGAGGAGAAGAGACCCAGTACTTC. Translating gives CASSEIGVPGGEETQYF.

This sequence joins TRBV19 and TRBJ1-6, with 9 bases lining up with TRBD1. Germline CDR1 is LNHDA and CDR2 is SQIVND (reference sequence). This CDR3 contains 15 residues. The V and J ends lost 4 bases and 2 bases, in that order; junction bases with no gene match: 0. CDR3 loop: CASSRQGAYNSPLHF. CDR3 DNA: TGTGCCAGTAGTAGACAGGGGGCCTATAATTCACCCCTCCACTTT.

This clone was counted at least ten times. This CDR3 is also generated by other DNA sequences in the sample. The V gene is TRBV14, the J gene TRBJ1-2; TRBD1 is a possible D gene (6 bases). V lost 1 base and J lost 8, with 11 bases in between. This CDR3 is 13 amino acids long. Germline V gene sequence: CDR1 SGHDN, CDR2 FVKESK. CDR3 DNA sequence: TGTGCCAGCAGCCAAGTTTCAGGGGTGGGCTACACCTTC. Encoded protein: CASSQVSGVGYTF.

V gene TRBV5-6 combines with J gene TRBJ2-1; 7 bases are a match to TRBD2. Germline lookup yields CDR1 SGHDT and CDR2 YYEEEE. The CDR3 runs to 14 residues. V dropped 2 bases and J dropped 10; count of bases not matched to a gene: 9. CDR3 nucleotides: TGTGCCAGCAGCTTTGTGACTAGCCTCCGGGAGCAGTTCTTC. Amino acids: CASSFVTSLREQFF.

The genes are TRBV25-1 and TRBJ2-3; D is undetermined. The length of the CDR3 is 11 residues. Trimming stripped 4 bases from V and 3 bases from J, with 2 bases between. CDR1 is MGHDK, CDR2 SYGVNS, per germline. The CDR3 DNA follows: TGTGCCAGCAGTGTAACAGATACGCAGTATTTT. Amino acids: CASSVTDTQYF.

The V and J genes are TRBV19 and TRBJ2-6; D is possibly TRBD1 (6 bases). Trimming removed 7 bases at V and 2 bases at J, with 12 bases between. Germline V CDR1 and CDR2: LNHDA, SQIVND (reference sequence). This CDR3 is 15 amino acids long. The CDR3 DNA reads TGTGCCAGTACCCCCACAGGGACTGGGGCCAACGTCCTGACTTTC. This codes for CASTPTGTGANVLTF.